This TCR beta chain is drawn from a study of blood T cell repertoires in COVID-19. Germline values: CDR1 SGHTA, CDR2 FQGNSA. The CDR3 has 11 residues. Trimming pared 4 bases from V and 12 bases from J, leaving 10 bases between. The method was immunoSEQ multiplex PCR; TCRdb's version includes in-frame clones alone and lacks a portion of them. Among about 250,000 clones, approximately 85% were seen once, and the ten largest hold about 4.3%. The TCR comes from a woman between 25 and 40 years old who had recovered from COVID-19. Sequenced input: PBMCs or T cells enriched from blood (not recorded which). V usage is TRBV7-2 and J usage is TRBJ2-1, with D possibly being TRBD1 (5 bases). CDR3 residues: CASSSGLMQFF. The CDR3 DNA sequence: TGTGCCAGCAGCTCAGGGTTAATGCAGTTCTTC.